This T cell receptor beta chain emerged from a study of cytomegalovirus exposure and HLA in healthy donors. CDR1 and CDR2 (germline): SGHTA, FQGNSA. V lost 1 base, J lost 0 bases, and 13 bases lay in between. The CDR3 is 16 amino acids. Primers included in the PCR were 60 Vbeta and 13 Jbeta primers. The protocol was immunoSEQ multiplex PCR, while the TCRdb copy is restricted to in-frame clones and leaves out a portion. Here the sample spans more than 60,000 clones, more than 60% being singletons. Sequencing was done on a sample of PBMCs. The source of this sequence is a male donor in good health and CMV-seropositive. The V call is TRBV7-2, the J call TRBJ2-7, with D possibly matching TRBD1 (6 bases). The CDR3 loop reads CASSLEDRLPSYEQYF. CDR3 DNA sequence: TGTGCCAGCAGCTTAGAAGACAGGCTCCCCTCCTACGAGCAGTACTTC.